This TCR beta chain was obtained from a study of shared clonotypes between healthy human individuals (dated by TCRdb to the early 2020s). With respect to the entire study: The cohort included a few men and a couple of women between 18 and 49 years of age. Per donor, three plates each were used for CD4 naive and CD4 memory, two for CD8 naive, and one for CD8 memory. Between about 0.9 and 9 billion PBMCs per donor were obtained by leukapheresis. Libraries were prepared and TCR repertoires were sequenced by different laboratories using diverse techniques, in order to increase sequencing depth and limit assay-specific biases. To estimate repertoire size and how much clonotype sharing occurs between individuals, the study deeply sequenced the blood TCR repertoires of about five healthy adults.

For this clone: It lacks a known antigen. No base qualities exist here, and no much larger clone lies one base off it.

Paper-wide results and their limitations: Even with the large sequencing depth, rarefaction of the sorted-subset datasets indicated that sequencing was incomplete. Sampling was restricted to blood, and TCR repertoires in tissue are likely to differ from TCR repertoires in blood. Sharing across four donors was observed for approximately 5% of naive CD4, 3% to 3.5% of naive CD8, roughly 2.4% of memory CD4, and roughly 0.43% of memory CD8 clonotypes. Pairwise subsampling led to the expectation that sequencing depth would affect the degree of clonotype sharing among donors. Compared with non-shared clonotypes, the clonotypes found in all four sorted-subset donors had higher generation probabilities. Because the study included only a small number of donors, the genetic and exposure-history diversity represented was limited. Naive subsets generally had larger estimated clonotype richness than memory subsets.

V was cut back by 1 base and J by 5 bases, leaving a gap of 13 bases between them. Sequences SGHRS (CDR1) and YFSETQ (CDR2) are obtained from the germline V gene. Measured from the cysteine to the phenylalanine, the CDR3 is 15 residues long. This entry keeps only the CDR3 DNA: 45 bases, framed from base 1. The donors were healthy, HIV-negative adults with no recently reported acute infections or vaccinations. Every donor was a Caucasian adult living in Nashville, Tennessee, USA. CD4+ T cells were enriched by magnetic negative selection; naive cells were then positively selected on CD45RA, and the negative fraction formed the memory subset. Blood was obtained by leukapheresis, after which PBMCs were separated by Ficoll-Histopaque density gradient centrifugation and cryopreserved in liquid nitrogen vapor phase. Analytical flow cytometry was used to check the purity and quantity of every magnetically sorted T cell population. From each sorted fraction, genomic DNA was isolated and quantified by UV absorbance on a Nanodrop 2000c.

TCR CDR3 regions were amplified from genomic DNA by multiplex PCR using the deep immunoSEQ assay. Genomic DNA extracted from each cell subset was distributed evenly over all wells of several immunoSEQ 96-well plates, and each plate served as one replicate. For sorted subsets, around 0.2 ug genomic DNA, equal to approximately 30,000 T cell genomes, was loaded into each replicate PCR. Purified libraries were quantified with a Qubit 3.0 fluorometer, sized on a Bioanalyzer 2100, and re-quantified with the KAPA Library Quantification kit. Every immunoSEQ 96-well plate was sequenced on a separate single-read 150-cycle Illumina NextSeq 550 flow cell. The study's processing was this. Because the immunoSEQ output held only junctional sequences and lacked quality scores, the filtering could not match the filtering applied to full-length reads. Sequences were annotated with PyIR, a Python wrapper for IgBLAST v1.9, and V/J genes and CDR3 were assigned using IMGT germline references. Any read was removed if the V/J assignment was weak (E-value above 1e-6), the CDR3 was missing, or the read contained stop codons, out-of-frame junctions, or ambiguous translated residues. A V3J clonotype was defined by an identical inferred V gene, J gene, and CDR3 amino acid sequence. The percentage overlap between two repertoires was calculated by dividing the number of shared unique clonotypes by the size of the smaller repertoire. Three approaches were used to assess repertoire richness: RTK rarefaction, the Chao1 estimator, and Recon v2.1 estimates of unobserved clonotypes. OLGA was used to compute generation probabilities for all TCRbeta clonotypes that the gDNA method yielded from several donors. TCRdb provides this immuneACCESS table in a form limited to in-frame rearrangements. Some clones are lacking; in checked studies, under half of them reflect an unresolved V gene, and why the rest are absent is not known. The DNA was the basis for D and trimming; V, J and clone size are from that table. The sample includes hundreds of thousands of clones, with about 74% observed a single time. Clones ranked in the top ten supply around 1.6% of the sample.

The rearranged segments are TRBV5-1 and TRBJ2-1, and TRBD2 may be the D gene, going by 5 matching bases. The source material was memory CD4+ T cells sorted from blood. The cell subset or site label for this specimen denotes: CD45RA-negative fraction. This TCR derives from a woman aged 25 to 39 in good health. The CDR3 has the sequence CASSLSSVRHNEQFF. The nucleotide sequence is given as TGCGCCAGCAGCTTGAGTAGCGTCAGACACAATGAGCAGTTCTTC.